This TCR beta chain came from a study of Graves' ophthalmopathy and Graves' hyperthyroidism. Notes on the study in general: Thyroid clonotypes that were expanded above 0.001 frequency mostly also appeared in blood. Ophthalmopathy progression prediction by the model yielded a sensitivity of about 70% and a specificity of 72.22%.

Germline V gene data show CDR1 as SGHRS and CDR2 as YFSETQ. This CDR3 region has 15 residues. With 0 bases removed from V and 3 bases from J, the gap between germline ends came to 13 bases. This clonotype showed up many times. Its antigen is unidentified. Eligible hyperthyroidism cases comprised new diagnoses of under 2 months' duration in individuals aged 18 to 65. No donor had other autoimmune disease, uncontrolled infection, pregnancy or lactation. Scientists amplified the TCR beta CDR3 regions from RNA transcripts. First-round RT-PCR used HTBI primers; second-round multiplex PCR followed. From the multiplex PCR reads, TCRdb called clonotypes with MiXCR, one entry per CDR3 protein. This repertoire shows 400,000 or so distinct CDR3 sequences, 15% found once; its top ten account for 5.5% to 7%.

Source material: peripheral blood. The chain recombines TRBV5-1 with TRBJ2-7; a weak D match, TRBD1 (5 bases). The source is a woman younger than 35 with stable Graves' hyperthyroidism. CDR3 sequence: CASSLDGTGYYEQYF. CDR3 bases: TGCGCCAGCAGCTTGGATGGTACAGGATACTACGAGCAGTACTTC.